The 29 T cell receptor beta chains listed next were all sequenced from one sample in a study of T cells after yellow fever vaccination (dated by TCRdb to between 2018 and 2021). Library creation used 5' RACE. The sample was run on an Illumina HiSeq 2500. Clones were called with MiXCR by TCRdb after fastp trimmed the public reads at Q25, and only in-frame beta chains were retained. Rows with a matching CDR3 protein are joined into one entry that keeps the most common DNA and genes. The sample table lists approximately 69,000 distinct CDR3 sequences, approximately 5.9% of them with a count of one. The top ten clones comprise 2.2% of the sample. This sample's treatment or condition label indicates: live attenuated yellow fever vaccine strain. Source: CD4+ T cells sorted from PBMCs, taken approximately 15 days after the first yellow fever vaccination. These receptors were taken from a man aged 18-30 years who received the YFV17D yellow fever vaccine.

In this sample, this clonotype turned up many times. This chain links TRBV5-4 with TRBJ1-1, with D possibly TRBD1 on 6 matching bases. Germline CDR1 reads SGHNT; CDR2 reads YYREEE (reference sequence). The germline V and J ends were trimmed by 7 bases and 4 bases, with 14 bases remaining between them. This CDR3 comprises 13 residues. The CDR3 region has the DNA TGTGCCAGCTCGGAAAAGGGGGGCACTGAAGCTTTCTTT. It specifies CASSEKGGTEAFF.

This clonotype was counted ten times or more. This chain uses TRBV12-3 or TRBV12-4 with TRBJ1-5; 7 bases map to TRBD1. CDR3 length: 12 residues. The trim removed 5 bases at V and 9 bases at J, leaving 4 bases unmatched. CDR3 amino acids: CASSPQGGPQHF. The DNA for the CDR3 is TGTGCCAGCAGTCCCCAGGGGGGGCCCCAGCATTTT.

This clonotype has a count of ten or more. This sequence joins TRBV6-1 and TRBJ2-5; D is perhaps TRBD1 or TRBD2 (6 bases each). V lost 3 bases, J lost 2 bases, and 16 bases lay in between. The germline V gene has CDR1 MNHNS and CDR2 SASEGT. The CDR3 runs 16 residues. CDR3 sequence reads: CASSDPGQGRQETQYF. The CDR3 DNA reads TGTGCCAGCAGTGATCCGGGGCAGGGGAGGCAAGAGACCCAGTACTTC.

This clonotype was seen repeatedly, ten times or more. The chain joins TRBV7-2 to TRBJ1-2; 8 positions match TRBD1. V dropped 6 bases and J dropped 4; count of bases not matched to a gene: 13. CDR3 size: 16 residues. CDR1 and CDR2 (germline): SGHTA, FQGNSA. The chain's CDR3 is CASRRNQGAIGYGYTF. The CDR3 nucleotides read TGTGCCAGCAGACGTAACCAGGGGGCGATTGGCTATGGCTACACCTTC.

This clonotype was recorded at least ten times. The CDR3 DNA reads as TGCGCCAGCAGCTTGGCCCTCAGAGGTGGCGAGACCCAGTACTTC. Protein sequence: CASSLALRGGETQYF. The rearrangement uses TRBV5-1 and TRBJ2-5; D is ambiguous. CDR3 size: 15 residues. The germline V and J ends were trimmed by 0 bases and 5 bases, with 14 bases remaining between them. The germline V gene has CDR1 SGHRS and CDR2 YFSETQ.

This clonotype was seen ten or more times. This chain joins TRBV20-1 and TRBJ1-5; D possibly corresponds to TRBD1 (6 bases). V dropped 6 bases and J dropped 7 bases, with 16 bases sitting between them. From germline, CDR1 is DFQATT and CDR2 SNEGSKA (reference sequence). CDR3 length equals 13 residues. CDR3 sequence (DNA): TGCAGTGCCAATACAGGGAGTGGGCAGCCCCAGCATTTT. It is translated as CSANTGSGQPQHF.

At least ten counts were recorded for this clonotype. For the CDR3, the DNA is TGTGCCAGCTCAGGCGAGGGGGTCTGGGAAGAGACCCAGTACTTC. This gives the protein CASSGEGVWEETQYF. V is TRBV18 and J is TRBJ2-5; D might be TRBD1 (6 bases). Trimming took 5 bases from V and 3 from J, leaving 16 bases between them. The CDR3 sequence is 15 residues long. Germline V lookup: CDR1 KGHSH, CDR2 LQKENI.

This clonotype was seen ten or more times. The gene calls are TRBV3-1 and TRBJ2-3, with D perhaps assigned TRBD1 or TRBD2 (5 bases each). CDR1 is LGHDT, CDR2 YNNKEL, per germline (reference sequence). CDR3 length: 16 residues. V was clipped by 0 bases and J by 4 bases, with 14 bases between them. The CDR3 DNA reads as TGTGCCAGCAGCCAAGATTGGGGGTTATACGCAGATACGCAGTATTTT. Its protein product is CASSQDWGLYADTQYF.

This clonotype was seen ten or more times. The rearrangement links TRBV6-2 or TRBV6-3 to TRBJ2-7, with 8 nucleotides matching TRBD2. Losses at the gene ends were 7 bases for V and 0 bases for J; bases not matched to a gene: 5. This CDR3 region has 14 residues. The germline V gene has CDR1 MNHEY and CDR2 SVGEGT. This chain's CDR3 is CASIRSGSSYEQYF. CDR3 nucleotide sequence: TGTGCCAGCATCCGCAGCGGGAGCTCCTACGAGCAGTACTTC.

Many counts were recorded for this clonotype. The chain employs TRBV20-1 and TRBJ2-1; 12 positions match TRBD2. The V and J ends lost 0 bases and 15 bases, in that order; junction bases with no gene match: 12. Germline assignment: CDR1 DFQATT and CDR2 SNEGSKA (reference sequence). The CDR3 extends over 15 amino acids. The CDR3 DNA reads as TGCAGTGCTAGAGATCGGGCTAGCGGGGGGGCCACCTCGTTCTTC. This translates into CSARDRASGGATSFF.

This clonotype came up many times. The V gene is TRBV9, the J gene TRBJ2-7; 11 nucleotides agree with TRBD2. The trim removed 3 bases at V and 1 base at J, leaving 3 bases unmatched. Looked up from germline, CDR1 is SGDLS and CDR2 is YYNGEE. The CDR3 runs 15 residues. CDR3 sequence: CASSGSGGASYEQYF. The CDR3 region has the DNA TGTGCCAGCAGCGGTAGCGGGGGGGCGTCCTACGAGCAGTACTTC.

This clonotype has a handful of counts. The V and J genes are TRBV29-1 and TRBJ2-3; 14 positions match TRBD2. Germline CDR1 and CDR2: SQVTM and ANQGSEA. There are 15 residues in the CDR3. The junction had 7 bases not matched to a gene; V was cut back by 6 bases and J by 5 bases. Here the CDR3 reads CSVAPTSGGEDTQYF. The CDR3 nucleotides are TGCAGCGTCGCTCCGACTAGCGGGGGGGAAGATACGCAGTATTTT.

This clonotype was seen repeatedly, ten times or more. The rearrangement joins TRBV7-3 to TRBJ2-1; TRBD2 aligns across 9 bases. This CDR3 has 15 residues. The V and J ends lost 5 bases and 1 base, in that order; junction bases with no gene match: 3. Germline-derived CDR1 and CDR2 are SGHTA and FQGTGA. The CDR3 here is CASSPGLASYNEQFF. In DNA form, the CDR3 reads TGTGCCAGCAGCCCCGGACTAGCGTCCTACAATGAGCAGTTCTTC.

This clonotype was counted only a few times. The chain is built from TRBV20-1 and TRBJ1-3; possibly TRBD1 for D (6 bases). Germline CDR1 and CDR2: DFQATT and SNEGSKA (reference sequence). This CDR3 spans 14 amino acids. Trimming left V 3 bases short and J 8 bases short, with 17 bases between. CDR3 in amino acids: CSASSSGGADTIYF. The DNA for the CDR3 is TGCAGTGCTAGTTCGTCCGGGGGCGCGGACACCATATATTTT.

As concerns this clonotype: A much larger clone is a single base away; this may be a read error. The CDR3 loop is CSANRVDTQYF. DNA of the CDR3: TGCAGTGCTAACCGAGTGGACACCCAGTACTTC. This chain uses TRBV20-1 with TRBJ2-5; D is unclear. Germline assignment: CDR1 DFQATT and CDR2 SNEGSKA (reference sequence). The CDR3 is made up of 11 amino acids. The V end lost 4 bases, the J end lost 8 bases, and 11 bases lay between the germline ends.

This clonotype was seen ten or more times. The CDR3 spells CASSLRGGYTGELFF. The CDR3 DNA reads as TGTGCCAGCAGCTTAAGAGGGGGGTACACCGGGGAGCTGTTTTTT. This rearrangement joins TRBV7-7 to TRBJ2-2, with D possibly being TRBD1 or TRBD2 (6 bases each). V shed 2 bases and J shed 3 bases, with 10 bases lying between them. The germline V gene encodes CDR1 SSHAT and CDR2 FNYEAQ (reference sequence). The CDR3 runs to 15 residues.

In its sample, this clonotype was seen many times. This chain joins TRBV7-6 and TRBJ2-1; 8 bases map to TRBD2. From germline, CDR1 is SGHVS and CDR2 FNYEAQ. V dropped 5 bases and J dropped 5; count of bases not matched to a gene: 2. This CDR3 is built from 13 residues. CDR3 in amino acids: CASSRGGHNEQFF. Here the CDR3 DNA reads TGTGCCAGCAGCCGGGGGGGGCACAATGAGCAGTTCTTC.

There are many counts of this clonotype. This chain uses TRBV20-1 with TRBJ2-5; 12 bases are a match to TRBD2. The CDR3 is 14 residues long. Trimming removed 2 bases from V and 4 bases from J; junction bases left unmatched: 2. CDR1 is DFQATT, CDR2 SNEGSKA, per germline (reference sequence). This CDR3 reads CSARLAGGRETQYF. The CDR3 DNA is TGCAGTGCTAGACTAGCGGGGGGGAGAGAGACCCAGTACTTC.

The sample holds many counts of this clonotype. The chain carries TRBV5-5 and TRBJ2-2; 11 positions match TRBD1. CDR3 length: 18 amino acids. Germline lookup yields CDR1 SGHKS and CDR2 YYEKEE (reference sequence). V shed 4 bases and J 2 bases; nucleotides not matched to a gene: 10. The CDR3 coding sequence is TGTGCCAGCAGCCGTCTGGACAGGGGGCGCGGTAACACCGGGGAGCTGTTTTTT. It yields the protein CASSRLDRGRGNTGELFF.

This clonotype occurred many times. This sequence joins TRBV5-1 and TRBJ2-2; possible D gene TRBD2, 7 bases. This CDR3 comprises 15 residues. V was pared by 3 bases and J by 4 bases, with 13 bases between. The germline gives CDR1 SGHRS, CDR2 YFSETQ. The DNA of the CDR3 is TGCGCCAGCAGCTCACGGGGGGCGTCCACCGGGGAGCTGTTTTTT. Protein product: CASSSRGASTGELFF.

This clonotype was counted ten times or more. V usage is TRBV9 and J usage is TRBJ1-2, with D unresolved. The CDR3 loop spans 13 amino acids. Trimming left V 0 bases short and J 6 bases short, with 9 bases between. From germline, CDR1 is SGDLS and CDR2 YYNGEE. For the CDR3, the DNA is TGTGCCAGCAGCGTAGAGGAAGGGAATGGCTACACCTTC. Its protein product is CASSVEEGNGYTF. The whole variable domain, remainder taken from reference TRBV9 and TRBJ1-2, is DSGVTQTPKHLITATGQRVTLRCSPRSGDLSVYWYQQSLDQGLQFLIQYYNGEERAKGNILERFSAQQFPDLHSELNLSSLELGDSALYFCASSVEEGNGYTFGSGTRLTVV.

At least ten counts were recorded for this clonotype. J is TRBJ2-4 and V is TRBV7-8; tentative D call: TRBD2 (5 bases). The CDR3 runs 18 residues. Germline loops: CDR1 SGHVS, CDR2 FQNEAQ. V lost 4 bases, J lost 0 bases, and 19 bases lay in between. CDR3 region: CASSSRTQRRIAKNIQYF. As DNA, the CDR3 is TGTGCCAGCAGCTCACGTACGCAGAGGAGGATAGCCAAAAACATTCAGTACTTC.

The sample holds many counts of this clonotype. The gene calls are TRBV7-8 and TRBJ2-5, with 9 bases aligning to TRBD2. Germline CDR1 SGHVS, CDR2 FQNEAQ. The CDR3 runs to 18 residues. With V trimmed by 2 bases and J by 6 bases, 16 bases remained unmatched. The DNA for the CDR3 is TGTGCCAGCAGCTTATCGGGAGGCGGGCTAGCGGGGTATAAGACCCAGTACTTC. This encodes CASSLSGGGLAGYKTQYF. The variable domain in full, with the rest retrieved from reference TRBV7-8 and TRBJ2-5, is GAGVSQSPRYKVAKRGQDVALRCDPISGHVSLFWYQQALGQGPEFLTYFQNEAQLDKSGLPSDRFFAERPEGSVSTLKIQRTQQEDSAVYLCASSLSGGGLAGYKTQYFGPGTRLLVL.

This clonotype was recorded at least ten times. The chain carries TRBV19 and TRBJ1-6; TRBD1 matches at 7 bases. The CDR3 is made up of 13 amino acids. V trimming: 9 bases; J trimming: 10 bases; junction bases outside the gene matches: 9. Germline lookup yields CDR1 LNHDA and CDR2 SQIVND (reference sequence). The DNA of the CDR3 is TGTGCCAGCGCAACCCAGGGGGACTCACCCCTCCACTTT. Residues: CASATQGDSPLHF. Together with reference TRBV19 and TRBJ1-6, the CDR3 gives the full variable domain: DGGITQSPKYLFRKEGQNVTLSCEQNLNHDAMYWYRQDPGQGLRLIYYSQIVNDFQKGDIAEGYSVSREKKESFPLTVTSAQKNPTAFYLCASATQGDSPLHFGNGTRLTVT.

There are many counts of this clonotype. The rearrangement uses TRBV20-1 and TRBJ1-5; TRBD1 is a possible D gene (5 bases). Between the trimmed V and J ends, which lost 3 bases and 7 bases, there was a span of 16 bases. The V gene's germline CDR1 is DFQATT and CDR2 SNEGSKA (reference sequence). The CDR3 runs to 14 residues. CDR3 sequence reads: CSASISAGHQPQHF. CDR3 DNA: TGCAGTGCTAGTATTTCCGCAGGGCACCAGCCCCAGCATTTT.

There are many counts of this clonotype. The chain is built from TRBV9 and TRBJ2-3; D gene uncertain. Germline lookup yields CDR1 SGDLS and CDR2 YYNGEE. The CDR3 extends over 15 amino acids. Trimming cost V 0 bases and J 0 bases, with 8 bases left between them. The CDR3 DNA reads TGTGCCAGCAGCGTAGCAAATCCTAGCACAGATACGCAGTATTTT. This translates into CASSVANPSTDTQYF.

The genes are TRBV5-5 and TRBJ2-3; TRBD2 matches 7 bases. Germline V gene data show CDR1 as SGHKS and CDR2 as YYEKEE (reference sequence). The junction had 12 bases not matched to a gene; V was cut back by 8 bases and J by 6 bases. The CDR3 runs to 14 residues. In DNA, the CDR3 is TGTGCCAGGAGCCCTGGACTAGTCGGGGATACGCAGTATTTT. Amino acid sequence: CARSPGLVGDTQYF.

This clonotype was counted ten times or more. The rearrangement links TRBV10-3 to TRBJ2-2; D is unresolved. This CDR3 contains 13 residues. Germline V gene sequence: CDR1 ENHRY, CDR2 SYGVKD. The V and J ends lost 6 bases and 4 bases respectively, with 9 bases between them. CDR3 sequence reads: CAIRIPITGELFF. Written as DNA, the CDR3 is TGTGCCATCAGGATACCAATCACCGGGGAGCTGTTTTTT.

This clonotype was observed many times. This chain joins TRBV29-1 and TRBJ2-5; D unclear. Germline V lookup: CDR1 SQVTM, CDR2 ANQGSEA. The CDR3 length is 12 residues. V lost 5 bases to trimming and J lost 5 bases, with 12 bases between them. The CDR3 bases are TGCAGCGTTTGGGATAGGGCGGAGACCCAGTACTTC. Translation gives CSVWDRAETQYF.